This TCR beta chain was identified during a study of T cells in narcolepsy. The protocol was immunoSEQ multiplex PCR, while the TCRdb copy is restricted to in-frame clones and leaves out a portion. Counted here are 2,500 to 3,000 clones, approximately 25% occurring once; the ten biggest clones make up about 4.5%. Whole-study results and caveats: Autoreactive HCRT-specific and TRIB2-specific clonotypes were marked in same-patient CSF-versus-blood CD4+ comparisons.

This clone was found a few times. Its antigen remains unidentified. Germline loops: CDR1 LNHDA, CDR2 SQIVND (reference sequence). CDR3 length equals 17 residues. After removal of 4 bases from V and 8 bases from J, the junction contained 13 bases not matched to a gene. The clonotype was recovered from a human donor with narcolepsy. The chain has TRBV19 and TRBJ1-6, with 8 bases that match TRBD1. The sample comprised cultured CD4+ T cells from cerebrospinal fluid. The CDR3 sequence: CASSSSFLVQGDSPLHF. Here the CDR3 DNA reads TGTGCCAGTAGTAGCTCGTTTCTGGTACAGGGGGATTCACCCCTCCACTTT.